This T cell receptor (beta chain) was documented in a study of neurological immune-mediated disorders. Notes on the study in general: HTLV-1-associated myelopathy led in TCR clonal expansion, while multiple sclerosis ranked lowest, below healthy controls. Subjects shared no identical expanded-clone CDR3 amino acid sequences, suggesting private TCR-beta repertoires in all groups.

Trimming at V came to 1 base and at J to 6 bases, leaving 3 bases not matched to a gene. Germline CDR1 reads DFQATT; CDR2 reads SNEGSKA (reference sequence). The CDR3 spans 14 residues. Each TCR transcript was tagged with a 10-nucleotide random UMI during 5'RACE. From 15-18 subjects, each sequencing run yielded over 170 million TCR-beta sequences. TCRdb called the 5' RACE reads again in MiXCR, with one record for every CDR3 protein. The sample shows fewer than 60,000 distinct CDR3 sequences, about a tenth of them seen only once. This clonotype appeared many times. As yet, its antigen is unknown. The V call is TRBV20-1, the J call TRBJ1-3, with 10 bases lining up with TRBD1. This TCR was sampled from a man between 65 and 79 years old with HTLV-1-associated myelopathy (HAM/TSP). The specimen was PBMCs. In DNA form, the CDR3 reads TGCAGTGCTAGAGTGGGACAGGGGATAAACACCATATATTTT. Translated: CSARVGQGINTIYF.